Following are 8 T cell receptor beta chains from one sample sequenced in a study of neurological immune-mediated disorders. Each CDR3 protein is one row after TCRdb ran MiXCR on the 5' RACE reads. The table includes about 69,000 distinct CDR3 sequences, almost 4% detected once. The sample taken for sequencing was PBMCs. Receptors originate from a man aged 30 to 39 with multiple sclerosis.

This clonotype was observed at least ten times. The genes are TRBV5-1 and TRBJ2-5, with D unclear. Trimming shortened V by 4 bases and J by 2 bases, and 15 bases separated the two germline ends. CDR3 length equals 15 residues. Germline loops: CDR1 SGHRS, CDR2 YFSETQ. CDR3 protein: CASSREVVGQETQYF. The CDR3 DNA follows: TGCGCCAGCAGCCGCGAGGTAGTGGGGCAAGAGACCCAGTACTTC.

This clonotype has at least ten counts. The rearrangement uses TRBV7-6 and TRBJ2-7; 7 nucleotides agree with TRBD1. Germline V CDR1 and CDR2: SGHVS, FNYEAQ. The ends lost 5 bases at V and 3 bases at J; junction bases unmatched: 13. The length of the CDR3 is 16 residues. The DNA for the CDR3 is TGTGCCAGCAGCCTTAGACAGGGCGTTAGTAGCTACGAGCAGTACTTC. This encodes CASSLRQGVSSYEQYF. The full variable domain, in which reference TRBV7-6 and TRBJ2-7 provide the parts outside the CDR3, is GAGVSQSPRYKVTKRGQDVALRCDPISGHVSLYWYRQALGQGPEFLTYFNYEAQQDKSGLPNDRFSAERPEGSISTLTIQRTEQRDSAMYRCASSLRQGVSSYEQYFGPGTRLTVT.

The sample holds many counts of this clonotype. V is TRBV2 and J is TRBJ2-6, with 8 bases identical to TRBD1. This CDR3 region has 17 residues. Germline lookup yields CDR1 SNHLY and CDR2 FYNNEI. V lost 5 bases and J lost 1; bases outside the gene matches: 7. The CDR3: CASSPGQGRSGANVLTF. The CDR3 nucleotides read TGTGCCAGCAGTCCAGGACAGGGCCGATCTGGGGCCAACGTCCTGACTTTC.

This clonotype was seen at least ten times. This chain uses TRBV5-1 with TRBJ2-3, with D possibly being TRBD1 or TRBD2 (5 bases each). The V gene lost 5 bases and the J gene lost 0 bases, with 16 bases spanning the gap. This CDR3 is 16 amino acids long. From germline, CDR1 is SGHRS and CDR2 YFSETQ. The CDR3 loop reads CASSPGAEASTDTQYF. The CDR3, as DNA: TGCGCCAGCAGTCCCGGGGCGGAGGCTAGCACAGATACGCAGTATTTT.

V gene TRBV6-4 combines with J gene TRBJ2-5, with TRBD2 as a possible D gene (5 bases). Trimming left V 3 bases short and J 2 bases short, with 10 bases between. Germline-derived CDR1 and CDR2 are MRHNA and SNTAGT. The CDR3 is 14 residues long. The DNA of the CDR3 is TGTGCCAGCAGTGAAAAAGCGGAACAAGAGACCCAGTACTTC. It yields the protein CASSEKAEQETQYF.

The chain couples TRBV6-1 to TRBJ1-5; unclear D gene. CDR3 length: 15 amino acids. CDR1 MNHNS and CDR2 SASEGT come from the germline V gene. V lost 1 base and J lost 5, with 12 bases in between. The CDR3 region has the DNA TGTGCCAGCAGTGAAGGAAGGGCCGGAGATCAGCCCCAGCATTTT. Translating it yields CASSEGRAGDQPQHF.

This clonotype was detected ten times or more. The chain has TRBV7-2 and TRBJ2-3, with 12 bases matching TRBD2. The CDR3 length is 17 residues. Germline trimming cut 1 base from V and 3 bases from J; bases unmatched to any gene: 5. CDR1 is SGHTA, CDR2 FQGNSA, per germline. CDR3 sequence reads: CASSLVWLAGGTDTQYF. As DNA, the CDR3 is TGTGCCAGCAGCTTAGTATGGCTAGCGGGGGGGACAGATACGCAGTATTTT.

This clonotype was detected ten times or more. The chain carries TRBV3-1 and TRBJ2-3, with D perhaps given as TRBD1 or TRBD2 (5 bases each). There are 21 residues in the CDR3. V gave up 0 bases and J gave up 0 bases, with 25 bases separating them. Germline CDR1 reads LGHDT; CDR2 reads YNNKEL (reference sequence). The DNA of the CDR3 is TGTGCCAGCAGCCAAGAAGCGTCGGTAATTCGGGGACCTCCTAGCACAGATACGCAGTATTTT. Encoded protein: CASSQEASVIRGPPSTDTQYF.